This T cell receptor beta chain was sequenced for a study of blood T cell repertoires in COVID-19. On the study more broadly: COVID-19 samples, acute and convalescent, were from the United States, Italy and Spain.

Clones were sequenced by immunoSEQ multiplex PCR, and TCRdb holds only the in-frame ones, with some missing. The sample lists a few hundred thousand clones, roughly nine tenths occurring once. Participants were placed into cohorts based on the clinical history they reported. Recovered status in Cohort 3 required two negative PCRs, clearance, or symptom resolution. The V gene's germline CDR1 is SGHAT and CDR2 FQNNGV. V was pared by 6 bases and J by 1 base, with 6 bases of the junction left unmatched. The CDR3 has 15 amino acids. The chain employs TRBV11-2 and TRBJ2-5, with 9 bases that match TRBD2. The sequence was obtained from a woman in her 30s who had recovered from COVID-19. The specimen was PBMCs or T cells enriched from blood (not recorded which). CDR3 in amino acids: CASSSSGGFQETQYF. Written as DNA, the CDR3 is TGTGCCAGCAGTTCCAGCGGGGGGTTCCAAGAGACCCAGTACTTC.